This T cell receptor beta chain was retrieved from a study of blood T cell repertoires in COVID-19. Patients in Seattle were enrolled during active infection, then followed longitudinally. TCRdb's copy holds only in-frame clones and misses some; the assay was immunoSEQ multiplex PCR. In the table there are around 130,000 clones, 88% of which are singletons. The V gene's germline CDR1 is SGHAT and CDR2 FQNNGV. V lost 4 bases, J lost 0 bases, and 5 bases stayed unmatched. CDR3 size: 16 residues. The V and J genes are TRBV11-2 and TRBJ2-3; TRBD2 agrees at 9 bases. This clonotype was sampled from a human donor with COVID-19, enrolled during active disease. The donor label of this sample is uncertain. Sequencing was carried out using peripheral blood. In DNA form, the CDR3 reads TGTGCCAGCAGCTCCCCGACTAGCGGAAGCACAGATACGCAGTATTTT. It translates to CASSSPTSGSTDTQYF.